This TCR beta chain was sequenced in a study of blood T cell repertoires in COVID-19. Study background: COVID-19 samples from acute and convalescent phases originated in the United States, Italy and Spain. The analysed material was cDNA or gDNA that came from T cells, B-cell-depleted T cells, or PBMCs.

Per the authors' pipeline: Estimation of nucleated cell counts relied on the amplification of reference gene primers. Libraries were prepared by immunoSEQ multiplex PCR; TCRdb keeps only in-frame clonotypes and omits some of them. V and J calls and clone size are copied from that table; D and trimming were computed from the DNA. The repertoire has approximately 300,000 clones, roughly 83% of them found once; the top ten carry about 1.6%. Losses at the gene ends were 2 bases for V and 3 bases for J; bases not matched to a gene: 4. The germline V gene has CDR1 SGHKS and CDR2 YYEKEE (reference sequence). The CDR3 has 15 amino acids.

The V and J genes are TRBV5-5 and TRBJ2-3; 9 nucleotides align to TRBD2. The clonotype originates from a woman aged 45-60 years with acute or convalescent COVID-19. Sequencing input: peripheral blood. This chain's CDR3 is CASSLVSGSTDTQYF. The CDR3 DNA reads as TGTGCCAGCAGCTTAGTTAGCGGGAGTACAGATACGCAGTATTTT.